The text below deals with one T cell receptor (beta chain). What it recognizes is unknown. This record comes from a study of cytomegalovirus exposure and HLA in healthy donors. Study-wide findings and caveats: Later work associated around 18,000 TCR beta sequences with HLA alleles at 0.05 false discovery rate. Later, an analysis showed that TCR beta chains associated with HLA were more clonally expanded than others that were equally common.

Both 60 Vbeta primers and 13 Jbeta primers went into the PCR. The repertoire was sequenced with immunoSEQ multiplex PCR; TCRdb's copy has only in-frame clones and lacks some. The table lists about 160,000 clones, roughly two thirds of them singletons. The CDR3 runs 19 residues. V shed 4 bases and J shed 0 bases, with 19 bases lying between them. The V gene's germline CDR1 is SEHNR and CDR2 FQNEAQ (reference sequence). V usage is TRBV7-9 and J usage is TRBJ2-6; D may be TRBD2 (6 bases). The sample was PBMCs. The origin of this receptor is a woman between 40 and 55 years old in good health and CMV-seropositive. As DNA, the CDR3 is TGTGCCAGCAGCTCGCCCCCGGGACTTGGGAGCTCTGGGGCCAACGTCCTGACTTTC. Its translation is CASSSPPGLGSSGANVLTF.